The TCR beta chain under discussion was sequenced for a study of T cell responses to AZD1222 COVID-19 vaccine. General observations from the study: The donor cohort was predominantly white British with a female majority, and clonal diversity may have been underestimated. Baseline serology detected seropositivity in only 5 to 7 AZD1222 recipients.

Note on this clone: Its target is not known.

The protocol was immunoSEQ multiplex PCR, while the TCRdb copy is restricted to in-frame clones and leaves out a portion. The sample shows about 160,000 clones, 90% to 95% of them seen only once. The CDR3 extends over 18 amino acids. Trimming at V came to 4 bases and at J to 0 bases, leaving 5 bases not matched to a gene. From germline, CDR1 is WSHSY and CDR2 SAAADI. The specimen was peripheral blood, collected on day 0 of AZD1222 vaccination. J is TRBJ2-3 and V is TRBV10-2; 15 nucleotides match TRBD2. The source is an adult in good health. The CDR3 spells CASSGTSGGDTSTDTQYF. The CDR3 nucleotides read TGCGCCAGCAGTGGGACTAGCGGGGGGGACACGAGCACAGATACGCAGTATTTT.